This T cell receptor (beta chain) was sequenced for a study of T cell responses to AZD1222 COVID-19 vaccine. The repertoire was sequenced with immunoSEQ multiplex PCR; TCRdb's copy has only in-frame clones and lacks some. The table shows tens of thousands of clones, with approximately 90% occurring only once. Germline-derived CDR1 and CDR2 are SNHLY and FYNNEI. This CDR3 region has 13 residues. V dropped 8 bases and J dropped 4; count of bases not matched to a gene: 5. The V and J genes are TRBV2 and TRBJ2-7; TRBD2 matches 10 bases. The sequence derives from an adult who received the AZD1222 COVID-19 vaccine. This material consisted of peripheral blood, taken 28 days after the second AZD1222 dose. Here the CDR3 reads CASGGTSEYEQYF. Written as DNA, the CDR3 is TGTGCCAGCGGGGGGACTAGCGAGTACGAGCAGTACTTC.